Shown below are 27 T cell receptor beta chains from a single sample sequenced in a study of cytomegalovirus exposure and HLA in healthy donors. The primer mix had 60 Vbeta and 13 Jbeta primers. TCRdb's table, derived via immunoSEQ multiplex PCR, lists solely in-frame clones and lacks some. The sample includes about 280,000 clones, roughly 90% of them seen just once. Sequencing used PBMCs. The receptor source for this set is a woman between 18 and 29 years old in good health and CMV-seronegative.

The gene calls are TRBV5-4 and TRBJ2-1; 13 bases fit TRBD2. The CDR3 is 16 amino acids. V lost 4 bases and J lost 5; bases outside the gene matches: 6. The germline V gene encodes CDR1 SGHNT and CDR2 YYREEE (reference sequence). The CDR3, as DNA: TGTGCCAGCAGCGCTGGACTAGCGGGGGTGGACAATGAGCAGTTCTTC. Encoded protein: CASSAGLAGVDNEQFF.

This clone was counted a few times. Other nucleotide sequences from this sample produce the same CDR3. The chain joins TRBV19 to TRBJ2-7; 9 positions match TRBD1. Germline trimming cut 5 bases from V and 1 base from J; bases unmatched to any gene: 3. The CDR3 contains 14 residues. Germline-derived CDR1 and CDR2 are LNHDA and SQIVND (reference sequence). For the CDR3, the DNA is TGTGCCAGTAGTGCCGGGACAGGGTCCTACGAGCAGTACTTC. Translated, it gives CASSAGTGSYEQYF.

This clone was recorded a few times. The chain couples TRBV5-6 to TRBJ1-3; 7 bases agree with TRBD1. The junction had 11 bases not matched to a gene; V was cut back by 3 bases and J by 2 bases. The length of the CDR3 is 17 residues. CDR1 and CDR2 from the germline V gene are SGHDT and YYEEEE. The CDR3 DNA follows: TGTGCCAGCAGCTCTTTCCGCTACGGGACAGCTGGAAACACCATATATTTT. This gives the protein CASSSFRYGTAGNTIYF.

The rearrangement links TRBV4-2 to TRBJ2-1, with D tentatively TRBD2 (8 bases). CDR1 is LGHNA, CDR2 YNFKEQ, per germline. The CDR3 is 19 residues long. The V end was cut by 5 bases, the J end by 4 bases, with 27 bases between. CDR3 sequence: CASSVHERGGTAKYNEQFF. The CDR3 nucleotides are TGTGCCAGCAGCGTTCACGAGCGCGGGGGGACAGCGAAGTACAATGAGCAGTTCTTC.

The CDR3, as DNA: TGTGCCAGTAGTCCCTCTCCTCCGGGACTAGCATTAGATACGCAGTATTTT. Translation gives CASSPSPPGLALDTQYF. The chain links TRBV19 to TRBJ2-3; TRBD2 matches at 9 bases. V trimming: 5 bases; J trimming: 5 bases; junction bases outside the gene matches: 14. The CDR3 totals 17 residues. The germline V gene encodes CDR1 LNHDA and CDR2 SQIVND (reference sequence).

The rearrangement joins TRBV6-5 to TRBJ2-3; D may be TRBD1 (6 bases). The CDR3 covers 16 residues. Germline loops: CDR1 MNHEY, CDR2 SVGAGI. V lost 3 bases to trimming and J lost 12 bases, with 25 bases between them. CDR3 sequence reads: CASSYYTAGTTPTQYF. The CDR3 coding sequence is TGTGCCAGCAGTTATTACACTGCCGGGACAACCCCGACCCAGTATTTT.

The CDR3 here is CASSEGAVSTDTQYF. The DNA for the CDR3 is TGTGCCAGCAGTGAGGGGGCAGTTAGCACAGATACGCAGTATTTT. The rearrangement joins TRBV2 to TRBJ2-3, with D possibly TRBD1 on 6 matching bases. The CDR3 sequence is 15 residues long. Trimming shortened V by 3 bases and J by 0 bases, and 10 bases separated the two germline ends. Germline CDR1 reads SNHLY; CDR2 reads FYNNEI.

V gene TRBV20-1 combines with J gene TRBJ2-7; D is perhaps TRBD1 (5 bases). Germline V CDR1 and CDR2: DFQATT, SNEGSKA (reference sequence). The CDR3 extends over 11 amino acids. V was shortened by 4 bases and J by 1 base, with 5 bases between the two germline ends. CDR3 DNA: TGCAGTGCTACAGGGTCCTACGAGCAGTACTTC. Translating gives CSATGSYEQYF.

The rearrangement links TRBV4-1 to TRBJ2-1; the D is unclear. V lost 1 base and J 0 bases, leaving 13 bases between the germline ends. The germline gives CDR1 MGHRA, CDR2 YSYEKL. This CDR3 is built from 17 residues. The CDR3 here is CASSQGSPWSSYNEQFF. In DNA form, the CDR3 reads TGCGCCAGCAGCCAAGGGTCTCCGTGGAGCTCCTACAATGAGCAGTTCTTC.

The CDR3 region is CASSQEGVSSYNSPLHF. The CDR3, as DNA: TGCGCCAGCAGCCAAGAGGGAGTCAGCTCCTATAATTCACCCCTCCACTTT. The chain is built from TRBV4-1 and TRBJ1-6; no firm D call. The ends were cut back, 0 bases at V and 0 bases at J, with 9 bases in the middle. This CDR3 spans 17 amino acids. The germline gives CDR1 MGHRA, CDR2 YSYEKL.

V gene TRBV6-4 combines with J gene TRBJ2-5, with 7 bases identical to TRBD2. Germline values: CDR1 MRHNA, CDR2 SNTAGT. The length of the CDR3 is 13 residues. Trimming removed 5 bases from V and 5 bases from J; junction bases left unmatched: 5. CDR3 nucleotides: TGTGCCAGCAGTCTAGCGGAGGGGGAGACCCAGTACTTC. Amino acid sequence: CASSLAEGETQYF.

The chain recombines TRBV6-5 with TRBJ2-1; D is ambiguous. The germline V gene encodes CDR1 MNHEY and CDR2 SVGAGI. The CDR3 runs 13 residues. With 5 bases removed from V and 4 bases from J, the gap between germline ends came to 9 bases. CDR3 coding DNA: TGTGCCAGCAGTGAATTCAGTTACAATGAGCAGTTCTTC. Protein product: CASSEFSYNEQFF.

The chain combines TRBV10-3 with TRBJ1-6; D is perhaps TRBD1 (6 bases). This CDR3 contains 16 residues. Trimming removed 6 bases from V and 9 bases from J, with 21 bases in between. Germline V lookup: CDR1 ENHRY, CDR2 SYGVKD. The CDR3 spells CAISQPGTKIGSPLHF. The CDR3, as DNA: TGTGCCATCAGCCAGCCCGGGACAAAAATTGGTTCACCCCTCCACTTT.

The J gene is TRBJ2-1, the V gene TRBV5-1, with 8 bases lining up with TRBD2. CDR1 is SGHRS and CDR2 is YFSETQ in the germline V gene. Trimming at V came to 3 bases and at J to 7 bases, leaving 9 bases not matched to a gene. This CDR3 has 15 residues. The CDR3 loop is CASSSPGLGENEQFF. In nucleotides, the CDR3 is TGCGCCAGCAGCTCACCGGGACTAGGAGAAAATGAGCAGTTCTTC.

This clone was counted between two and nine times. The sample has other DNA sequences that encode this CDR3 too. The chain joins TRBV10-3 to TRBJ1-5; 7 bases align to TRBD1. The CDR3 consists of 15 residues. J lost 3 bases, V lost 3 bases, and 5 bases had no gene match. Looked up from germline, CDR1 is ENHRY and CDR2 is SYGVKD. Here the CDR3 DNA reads TGTGCCATCAGTGAAAGACAGGGATACAATCAGCCCCAGCATTTT. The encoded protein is CAISERQGYNQPQHF.

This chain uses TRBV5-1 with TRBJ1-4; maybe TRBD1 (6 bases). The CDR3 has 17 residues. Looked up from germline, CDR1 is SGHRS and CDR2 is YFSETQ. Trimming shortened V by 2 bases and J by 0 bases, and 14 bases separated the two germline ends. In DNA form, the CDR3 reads TGCGCCAGCAGCTTCGACAGGACTGGCGCAACTAATGAAAAACTGTTTTTT. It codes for CASSFDRTGATNEKLFF.

The chain's CDR3 is CASSIRGGAGYTEAFF. CDR3 in DNA: TGTGCCAGTAGTATCCGTGGGGGCGCGGGTTATACTGAAGCTTTCTTT. The chain links TRBV19 to TRBJ1-1; D is perhaps TRBD1 (6 bases). This CDR3 is 16 amino acids long. Germline V gene data show CDR1 as LNHDA and CDR2 as SQIVND (reference sequence). Trimming cost V 3 bases and J 5 bases, with 19 bases left between them.

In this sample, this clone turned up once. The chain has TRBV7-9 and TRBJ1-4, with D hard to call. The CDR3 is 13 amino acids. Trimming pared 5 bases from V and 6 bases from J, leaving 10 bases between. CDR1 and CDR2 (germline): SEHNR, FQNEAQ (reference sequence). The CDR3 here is CASSLELYEKLFF. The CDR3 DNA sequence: TGTGCCAGCAGCCTCGAACTCTATGAAAAACTGTTTTTT.

This chain's CDR3 is CASKAQYNTEAFF. Here the CDR3 DNA reads TGTGCCAGCAAAGCACAGTACAACACTGAAGCTTTCTTT. J is TRBJ1-1 and V is TRBV6-1; D is unclear. Trimming removed 7 bases from V and 2 bases from J, with 11 bases in between. Germline values: CDR1 MNHNS, CDR2 SASEGT. The CDR3 runs 13 residues.

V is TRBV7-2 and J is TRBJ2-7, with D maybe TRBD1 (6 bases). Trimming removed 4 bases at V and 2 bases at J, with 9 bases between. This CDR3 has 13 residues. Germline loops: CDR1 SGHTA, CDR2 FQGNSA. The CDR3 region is CASSSDSPYEQYF. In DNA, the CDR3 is TGTGCCAGCAGCTCGGACAGTCCCTACGAGCAGTACTTC.

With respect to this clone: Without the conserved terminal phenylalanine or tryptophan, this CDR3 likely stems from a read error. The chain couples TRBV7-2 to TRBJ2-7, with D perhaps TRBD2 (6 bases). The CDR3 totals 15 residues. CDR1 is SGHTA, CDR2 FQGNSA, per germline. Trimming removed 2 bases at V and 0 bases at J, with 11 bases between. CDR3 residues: CASSLLGGTSYEQYL. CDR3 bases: TGTGCCAGCAGCTTATTGGGGGGTACCTCCTACGAGCAGTACCTC.

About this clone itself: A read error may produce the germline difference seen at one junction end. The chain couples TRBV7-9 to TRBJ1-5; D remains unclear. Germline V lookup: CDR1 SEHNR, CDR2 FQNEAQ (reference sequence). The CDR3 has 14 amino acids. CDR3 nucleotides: TGTTCCAGCAGCTTTGACGGGAATACCCAGCCCCAGCATTTT. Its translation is CSSSFDGNTQPQHF.

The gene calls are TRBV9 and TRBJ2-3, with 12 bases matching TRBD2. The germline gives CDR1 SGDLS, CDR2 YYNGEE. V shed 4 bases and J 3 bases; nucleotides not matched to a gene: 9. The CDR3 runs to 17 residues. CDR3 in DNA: TGTGCCAGCAGCATTCCCAGACTAGCGGGGGAAACAGATACGCAGTATTTT. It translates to CASSIPRLAGETDTQYF.

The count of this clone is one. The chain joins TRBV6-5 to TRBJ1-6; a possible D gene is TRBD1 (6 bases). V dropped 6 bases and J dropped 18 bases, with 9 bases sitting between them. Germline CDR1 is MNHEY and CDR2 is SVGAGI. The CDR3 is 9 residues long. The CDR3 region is CASSKGGHF. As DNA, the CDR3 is TGTGCCAGCAGCAAAGGGGGCCACTTT.

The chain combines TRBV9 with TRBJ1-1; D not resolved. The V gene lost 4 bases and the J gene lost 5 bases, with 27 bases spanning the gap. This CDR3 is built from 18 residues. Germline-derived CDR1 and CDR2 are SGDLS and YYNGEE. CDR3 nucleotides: TGTGCCAGCAGCCCCACTTACAAGGGAGTAAGATGGAAAACTGAAGCTTTCTTT. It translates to CASSPTYKGVRWKTEAFF.

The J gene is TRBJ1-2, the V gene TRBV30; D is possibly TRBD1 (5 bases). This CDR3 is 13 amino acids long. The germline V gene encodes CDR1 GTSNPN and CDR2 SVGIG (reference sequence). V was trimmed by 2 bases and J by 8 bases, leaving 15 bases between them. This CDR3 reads CAWSPLAGQGYTF. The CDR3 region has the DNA TGTGCCTGGAGTCCATTGGCAGGGCAAGGCTACACCTTC.

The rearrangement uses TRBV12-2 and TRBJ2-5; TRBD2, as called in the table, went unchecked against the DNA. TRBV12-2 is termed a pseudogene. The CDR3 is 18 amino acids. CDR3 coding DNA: TGTGCAAGTCGCTTAGTAGGAAGGGACTCAGTGTACCAAGAGACCCAGTACTTC. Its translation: CASRLVGRDSVYQETQYF.